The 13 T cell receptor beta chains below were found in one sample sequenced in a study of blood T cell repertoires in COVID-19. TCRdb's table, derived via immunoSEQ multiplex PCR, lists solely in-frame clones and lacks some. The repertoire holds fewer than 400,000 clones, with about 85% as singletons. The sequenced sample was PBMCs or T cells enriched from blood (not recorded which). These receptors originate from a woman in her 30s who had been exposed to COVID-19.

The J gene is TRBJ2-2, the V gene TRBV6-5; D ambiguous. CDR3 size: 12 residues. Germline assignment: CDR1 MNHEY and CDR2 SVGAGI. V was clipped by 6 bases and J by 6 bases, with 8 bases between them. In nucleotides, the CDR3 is TGTGCCAGCAGCTCCCGGGCCGGGGAGCTGTTTTTT. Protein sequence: CASSSRAGELFF.

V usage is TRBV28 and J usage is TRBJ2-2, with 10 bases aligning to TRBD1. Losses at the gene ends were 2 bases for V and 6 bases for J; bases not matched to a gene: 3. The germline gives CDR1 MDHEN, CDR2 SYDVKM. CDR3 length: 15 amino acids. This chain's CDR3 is CASSLQGTGAGELFF. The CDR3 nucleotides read TGTGCCAGCAGTTTACAAGGGACAGGGGCCGGGGAGCTGTTTTTT.

The CDR3 is CASSWDLSGKYNEQFF. As DNA, the CDR3 is TGCGCCAGCAGCTGGGACCTTAGCGGGAAATACAATGAGCAGTTCTTC. The chain links TRBV5-1 to TRBJ2-1; 8 bases are shared with TRBD2. Germline CDR1 and CDR2: SGHRS and YFSETQ. V lost 3 bases to trimming and J lost 4 bases; unmatched junction nucleotides: 9. The CDR3 contains 16 residues. Variable domain in full (rest from reference TRBV5-1 and TRBJ2-1): KAGVTQTPRYLIKTRGQQVTLSCSPISGHRSVSWYQQTPGQGLQFLFEYFSETQRNKGNFPGRFSGRQFSNSRSEMNVSTLELGDSALYLCASSWDLSGKYNEQFFGPGTRLTVL.

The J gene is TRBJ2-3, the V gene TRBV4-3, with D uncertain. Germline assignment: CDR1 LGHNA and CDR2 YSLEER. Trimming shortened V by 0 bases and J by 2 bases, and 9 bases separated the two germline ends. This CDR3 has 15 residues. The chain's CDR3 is CASSQDFSDTDTQYF. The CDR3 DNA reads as TGCGCCAGCAGCCAAGATTTCAGCGACACAGATACGCAGTATTTT.

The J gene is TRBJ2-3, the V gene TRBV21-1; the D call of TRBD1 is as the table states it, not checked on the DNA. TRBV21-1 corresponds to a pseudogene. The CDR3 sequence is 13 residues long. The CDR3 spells CASFRDRVDTQYF. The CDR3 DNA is TGTGCCAGCTTCCGGGACAGGGTCGATACGCAGTATTTT.

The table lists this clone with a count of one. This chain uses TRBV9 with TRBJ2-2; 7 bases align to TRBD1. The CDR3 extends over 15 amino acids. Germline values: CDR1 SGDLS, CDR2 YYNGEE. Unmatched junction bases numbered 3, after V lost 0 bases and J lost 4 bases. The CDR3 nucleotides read TGTGCCAGCAGCGTAGAGGACAGGTCCACCGGGGAGCTGTTTTTT. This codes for CASSVEDRSTGELFF.

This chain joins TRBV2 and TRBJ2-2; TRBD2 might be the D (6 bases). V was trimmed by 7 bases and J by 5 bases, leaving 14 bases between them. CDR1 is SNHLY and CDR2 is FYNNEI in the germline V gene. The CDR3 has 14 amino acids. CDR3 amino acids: CASKGIADTGELFF. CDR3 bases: TGTGCCAGCAAAGGGATAGCGGATACCGGGGAGCTGTTTTTT. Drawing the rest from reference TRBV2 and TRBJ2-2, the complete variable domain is EPEVTQTPSHQVTQMGQEVILRCVPISNHLYFYWYRQILGQKVEFLVSFYNNEISEKSEIFDDQFSVERPDGSNFTLKIRSTKLEDSAMYFCASKGIADTGELFFGEGSRLTVL.

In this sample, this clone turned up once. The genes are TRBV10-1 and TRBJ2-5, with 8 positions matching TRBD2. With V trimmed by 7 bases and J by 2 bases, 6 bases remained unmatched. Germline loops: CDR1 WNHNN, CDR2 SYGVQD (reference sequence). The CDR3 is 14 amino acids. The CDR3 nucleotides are TGCGCCAGCAATATGTCGGGGGGGCAAGAGACCCAGTACTTC. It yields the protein CASNMSGGQETQYF.

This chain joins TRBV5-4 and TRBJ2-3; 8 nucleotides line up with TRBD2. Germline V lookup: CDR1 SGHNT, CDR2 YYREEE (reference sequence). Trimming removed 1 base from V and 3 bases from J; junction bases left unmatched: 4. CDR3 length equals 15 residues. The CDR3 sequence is CASSLTGGGTDTQYF. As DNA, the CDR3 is TGTGCCAGCAGCTTGACAGGCGGGGGGACAGATACGCAGTATTTT.

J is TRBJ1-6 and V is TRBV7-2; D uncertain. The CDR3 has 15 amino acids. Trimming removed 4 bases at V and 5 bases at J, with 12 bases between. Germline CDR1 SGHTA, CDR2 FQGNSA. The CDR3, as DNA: TGTGCCAGCAGCTCCTCAGAGACTAATAATTCACCCCTCCACTTT. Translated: CASSSSETNNSPLHF.

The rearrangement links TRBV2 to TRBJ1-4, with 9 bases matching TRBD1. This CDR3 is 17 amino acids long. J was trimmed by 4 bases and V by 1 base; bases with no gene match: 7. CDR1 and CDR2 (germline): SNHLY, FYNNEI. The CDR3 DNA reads TGTGCCAGCAGTGAAGGTCCGGGACAGGGCGTTAATGAAAAACTGTTTTTT. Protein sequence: CASSEGPGQGVNEKLFF.

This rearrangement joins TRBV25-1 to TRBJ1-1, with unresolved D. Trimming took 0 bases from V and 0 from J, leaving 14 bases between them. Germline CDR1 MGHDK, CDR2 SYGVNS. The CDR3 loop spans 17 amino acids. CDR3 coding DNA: TGTGCCAGCAGTGAATATTTGGCAGGTAACATGAACACTGAAGCTTTCTTT. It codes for CASSEYLAGNMNTEAFF.

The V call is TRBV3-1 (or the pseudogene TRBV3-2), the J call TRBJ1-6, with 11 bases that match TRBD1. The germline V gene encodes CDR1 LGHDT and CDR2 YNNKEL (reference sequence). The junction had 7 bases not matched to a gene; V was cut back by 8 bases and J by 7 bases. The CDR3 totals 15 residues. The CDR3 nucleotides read TGTGCCAGCTGTCAGGACAGGGGGCACAATTCACCCCTCCACTTT. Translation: CASCQDRGHNSPLHF.